Sequencing of this T cell receptor beta chain was carried out in a study of monozygotic twins with inflammatory bowel disease. As concerns this clonotype: Its antigen is not known.

Germline loops: CDR1 SGHRS, CDR2 YFSETQ. The CDR3 loop spans 15 amino acids. Study observations and caveats: The authors found no support for a single strong IBD-associated signal or clonotype.

TCRdb processed the 5' RACE reads again and assigns one entry to each CDR3 protein, with no DNA. The sample table sets out 140,000 to 150,000 distinct CDR3 sequences. The V and J genes are TRBV5-1 and TRBJ2-2. The sequenced sample consisted of blood. The receptor's source is a human donor with ulcerative colitis or Crohn's disease, or a healthy co-twin of an affected twin (not recorded which). The CDR3 reads CASHLGSMNTGELFF.